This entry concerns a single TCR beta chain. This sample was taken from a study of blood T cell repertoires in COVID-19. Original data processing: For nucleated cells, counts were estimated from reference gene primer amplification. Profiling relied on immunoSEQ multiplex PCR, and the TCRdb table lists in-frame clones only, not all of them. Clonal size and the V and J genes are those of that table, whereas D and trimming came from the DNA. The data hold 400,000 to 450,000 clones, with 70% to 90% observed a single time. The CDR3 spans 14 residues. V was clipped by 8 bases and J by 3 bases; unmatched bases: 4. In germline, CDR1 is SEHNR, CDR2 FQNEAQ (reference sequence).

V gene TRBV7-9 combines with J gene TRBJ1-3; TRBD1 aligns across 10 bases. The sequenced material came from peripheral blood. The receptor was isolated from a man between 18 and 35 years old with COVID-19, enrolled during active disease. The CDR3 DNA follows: TGTGCCAGCGGGGACAGGGGAAGTGGAAACACCATATATTTT. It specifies CASGDRGSGNTIYF.